Presented here are 19 T cell receptor beta chains from one specimen sequenced in a study of identifying expanded T cells in peripheral blood. Generated by immunoSEQ multiplex PCR, the TCRdb table keeps only in-frame clones and is missing some. The table shows 85,000 to 100,000 clones, with more than 70% occurring only once. Sequencing input: blood. These receptors all come from a person between 18 and 75 years old in good health.

The genes are TRBV9 and TRBJ1-6, with a tentative D call TRBD1 (6 bases). This CDR3 contains 13 residues. V dropped 4 bases and J dropped 13 bases, with 15 bases sitting between them. Germline loops: CDR1 SGDLS, CDR2 YYNGEE. The chain's CDR3 is CASSPEGGTPLHF. In nucleotides, the CDR3 is TGTGCCAGCAGCCCCGAAGGGGGGACGCCCCTCCACTTT.

This clone has only one observation. The J gene is TRBJ1-3, the V gene TRBV11-2; D remains ambiguous. The CDR3 consists of 14 residues. The V end lost 5 bases, the J end lost 2 bases, and 10 bases lay between the germline ends. Germline loops: CDR1 SGHAT, CDR2 FQNNGV. CDR3 amino acids: CASSEDGTGNTIYF. Here the CDR3 DNA reads TGTGCCAGCAGCGAGGACGGTACTGGAAACACCATATATTTT.

J is TRBJ1-1 and V is TRBV30, with TRBD1 matching over 7 bases. Per the germline V gene, CDR1 is GTSNPN and CDR2 is SVGIG (reference sequence). The V and J ends lost 8 bases and 5 bases, in that order; junction bases with no gene match: 11. CDR3 length equals 13 residues. The CDR3 DNA reads TGTGCCCAAACCACAGGGGCTGGGACTGAAGCTTTCTTT. This encodes CAQTTGAGTEAFF.

The CDR3 region is CASSLGGGGTSETQYF. The CDR3 coding sequence is TGTGCCAGCAGCTTAGGGGGAGGGGGCACGTCGGAGACCCAGTACTTC. V and J are TRBV7-2 and TRBJ2-5; D may match TRBD1 or TRBD2 (7 bases each). CDR3 length equals 16 residues. Germline values: CDR1 SGHTA, CDR2 FQGNSA. V lost 1 base and J 5 bases, leaving 17 bases between the germline ends.

The chain couples TRBV27 to TRBJ2-1; D not certain. Germline V lookup: CDR1 MNHEY, CDR2 SMNVEV (reference sequence). Trimming left V 5 bases short and J 0 bases short, with 14 bases between. This CDR3 region has 16 residues. CDR3 sequence (DNA): TGTGCCAGCAGTCCCCGACTCGGAAGCTCCTACAATGAGCAGTTCTTC. It yields the protein CASSPRLGSSYNEQFF.

The V and J genes are TRBV28 and TRBJ1-2; tentative D call: TRBD1 (5 bases). The CDR3 contains 17 residues. Germline values: CDR1 MDHEN, CDR2 SYDVKM. Trimming removed 5 bases at V and 6 bases at J, with 25 bases between. CDR3 nucleotide sequence: TGTGCCAGCAGTCGTGGGGGGAAGGGTGCTTCACGGGATGGCTACACCTTC. Its translation is CASSRGGKGASRDGYTF.

The V gene is TRBV7-5, the J gene TRBJ2-5; the D call TRBD2 from the table was never checked on the DNA. TRBV7-5 has pseudogene status. This CDR3 comprises 15 residues. The chain's CDR3 is CVRGHSGGAGETQYF. CDR3 nucleotide sequence: TGTGTCAGAGGCCATAGCGGGGGGGCCGGAGAGACCCAGTACTTC.

This clone was seen only once. This chain connects TRBV7-8 to TRBJ2-7; 9 bases match TRBD1. CDR3 length: 15 amino acids. The germline CDR1 and CDR2 sequences are SGHVS and FQNEAQ. V was clipped by 1 base and J by 2 bases; unmatched bases: 3. CDR3 bases: TGTGCCAGCAGCTTAGTGGGGACAGGGCCCTACGAGCAGTACTTC. This encodes CASSLVGTGPYEQYF.

The J gene is TRBJ2-2, the V gene TRBV23-1, with 8 bases lining up with TRBD1. TRBV23-1 carries the ORF label, with uncertain function. CDR3 length equals 15 residues. The V gene end was trimmed by 8 bases and the J gene end by 1 base; junction bases not matched to a gene: 6. The CDR3 DNA sequence: TGCGCCAGCTGCCCCGGGACAGGGAACACCGGGGAGCTGTTTTTT. Its translation: CASCPGTGNTGELFF.

The chain couples TRBV6-6 to TRBJ2-3, with D unclear. Looked up from germline, CDR1 is MNHNY and CDR2 is SVGAGI (reference sequence). V was shortened by 4 bases and J by 2 bases, with 13 bases between the two germline ends. The CDR3 sequence is 15 residues long. Here the CDR3 DNA reads TGTGCCAGCAGTTTCGGAGTGGATCACACAGATACGCAGTATTTT. This sequence encodes CASSFGVDHTDTQYF.

V usage is TRBV11-2 and J usage is TRBJ1-1; perhaps TRBD1 as D (5 bases). The germline V gene has CDR1 SGHAT and CDR2 FQNNGV. Trimming removed 5 bases at V and 1 base at J, with 11 bases between. The CDR3 has 14 amino acids. The CDR3 loop is CASSPGSRNTEAFF. In DNA, the CDR3 is TGTGCCAGCAGCCCAGGGAGTAGGAACACTGAAGCTTTCTTT. The variable domain in full, with the rest retrieved from reference TRBV11-2 and TRBJ1-1, is EAGVAQSPRYKIIEKRQSVAFWCNPISGHATLYWYQQILGQGPKLLIQFQNNGVVDDSQLPKDRFSAERLKGVDSTLKIQPAKLEDSAVYLCASSPGSRNTEAFFGQGTRLTVV.

The CDR3 coding sequence is TGCAGCGTTCCCGAATCCGGGAGGGATGGCTACACCTTC. It specifies CSVPESGRDGYTF. The chain is built from TRBV29-1 and TRBJ1-2; D is uncertain. CDR3 length equals 13 residues. The V end lost 5 bases, the J end lost 6 bases, and 16 bases lay between the germline ends. Germline lookup yields CDR1 SQVTM and CDR2 ANQGSEA.

The rearrangement joins TRBV6-1 to TRBJ2-1, with D possibly being TRBD1 (6 bases). The CDR3 totals 15 residues. Germline V gives CDR1 MNHNS, CDR2 SASEGT. V lost 2 bases, J lost 2 bases, and 10 bases lay in between. The CDR3 sequence: CASSEFTGTYNEQFF. The CDR3 region has the DNA TGTGCCAGCAGTGAATTTACAGGGACCTACAATGAGCAGTTCTTC.

This sequence joins TRBV30 and TRBJ2-5, with 10 bases that match TRBD2. The CDR3 is 14 amino acids. Germline values: CDR1 GTSNPN, CDR2 SVGIG (reference sequence). V lost 5 bases and J lost 4; bases outside the gene matches: 7. The CDR3 loop is CAWSSGGPGETQYF. CDR3 nucleotides: TGTGCCTGGTCTAGCGGGGGCCCGGGAGAGACCCAGTACTTC.

This clone has a handful of counts. The chain is built from TRBV5-1 and TRBJ2-7, with 7 bases aligning to TRBD1. V lost 4 bases to trimming and J lost 5 bases; unmatched junction nucleotides: 9. The germline gives CDR1 SGHRS, CDR2 YFSETQ. The CDR3 has 14 amino acids. In nucleotides, the CDR3 is TGCGCCAGCAGCCCCTGGACAGGTGGGGACGAGCAGTACTTC. Its protein product is CASSPWTGGDEQYF.

The chain recombines TRBV7-2 with TRBJ2-5; 11 bases are a match to TRBD2. The CDR3 has 15 residues. Trimming at V came to 1 base and at J to 5 bases, leaving 3 bases not matched to a gene. CDR1 is SGHTA, CDR2 FQGNSA, per germline. DNA of the CDR3: TGTGCCAGCAGCTTAGGACTAGCGGGGTTGGAGACCCAGTACTTC. Its protein is CASSLGLAGLETQYF.

About this clone: This may be a read error: a much more frequent sequence differs by one nucleotide. Other DNA sequences within the sample encode an identical CDR3. This chain uses TRBV6-4 with TRBJ2-3; 10 positions match TRBD2. Germline-derived CDR1 and CDR2 are MRHNA and SNTAGT. CDR3 size: 14 residues. The trim removed 2 bases at V and 4 bases at J, leaving 0 bases unmatched. The CDR3 sequence is CASSDSGGADTQYF. CDR3 sequence (DNA): TGTGCCAGCAGTGACAGCGGGGGGGCAGATACGCAGTATTTT.

This chain joins TRBV10-2 and TRBJ2-2; unclear D gene. Trimming left V 7 bases short and J 0 bases short, with 12 bases between. CDR3 length: 15 amino acids. Germline assignment: CDR1 WSHSY and CDR2 SAAADI. CDR3 sequence reads: CASTDPQANTGELFF. CDR3 in DNA: TGCGCCAGCACTGACCCCCAAGCGAACACCGGGGAGCTGTTTTTT.

This clone was recorded a few times. V gene TRBV28 combines with J gene TRBJ2-5; 15 bases line up with TRBD2. Germline loops: CDR1 MDHEN, CDR2 SYDVKM. Unmatched junction bases numbered 11, after V lost 7 bases and J lost 5 bases. This CDR3 contains 17 residues. CDR3 nucleotides: TGTGCCAGCACCGAAAATCCAGGGACTAGCGGGGGGGAGACCCAGTACTTC. This codes for CASTENPGTSGGETQYF.